The 21 T cell receptor beta chains presented below share a single source sample, sequenced in a study of identical twins. A single record per CDR3 protein comes from TCRdb applying MiXCR to the 5' RACE reads. In the table there are approximately 890,000 distinct CDR3 sequences, roughly 12% of which are singletons. The sample also formed part of further work on yellow fever vaccine responses in identical twins.

The sequencing sample was made of PBMCs. The receptors shown here come from a woman aged 18-29 years in good health.

There are a few counts of this clonotype. The chain has TRBV25-1 and TRBJ1-3; D uncertain. Trimming took off 1 base at V and 3 bases at J, with 7 bases between the two ends. Germline CDR1 MGHDK, CDR2 SYGVNS. The CDR3 spans 14 residues. This CDR3 reads CASSELNGGNTIYF. DNA for the CDR3: TGTGCCAGCAGTGAATTGAACGGTGGAAACACCATATATTTT.

The table lists this clonotype with many counts. The V call is TRBV12-3 or TRBV12-4, the J call TRBJ1-1; D is unresolved. The germline V and J ends were trimmed by 2 bases and 5 bases, with 6 bases remaining between them. The length of the CDR3 is 12 residues. In DNA form, the CDR3 reads TGTGCCAGCAGTTTACTGGGGACTGAAGCTTTCTTT. Translated, it gives CASSLLGTEAFF.

Only one count was recorded for this clonotype. The V call is TRBV20-1, the J call TRBJ2-3, with 9 bases matching TRBD2. The CDR3 contains 16 residues. Per germline, CDR1 DFQATT and CDR2 SNEGSKA (reference sequence). J lost 6 bases, V lost 4 bases, and 14 bases had no gene match. The CDR3 DNA reads as TGCAGTGCTACGGGAAGGGCGGGGGGGCTAGTTGATACGCAGTATTTT. Translated, it gives CSATGRAGGLVDTQYF.

The chain uses TRBV15 and TRBJ1-3, with D unresolved. V lost 2 bases and J lost 6, with 14 bases in between. Germline CDR1 LNHNV, CDR2 YYDKDF (reference sequence). CDR3 size: 15 residues. This chain's CDR3 is CATSRKTLGANTIYF. In DNA, the CDR3 is TGTGCCACCAGCAGAAAGACCCTGGGCGCAAACACCATATATTTT.

The chain joins TRBV27 to TRBJ2-1; maybe TRBD1 (6 bases). Trimming removed 7 bases at V and 8 bases at J, with 12 bases between. The CDR3 runs 12 residues. Germline CDR1 MNHEY, CDR2 SMNVEV (reference sequence). The CDR3 DNA follows: TGTGCCAGCACCTCCTGGGGGCATGAGCAGTTCTTC. It encodes CASTSWGHEQFF.

V usage is TRBV6-2 or TRBV6-3 and J usage is TRBJ2-1, with D perhaps matching TRBD2 (6 bases). Germline V CDR1 and CDR2: MNHEY, SVGEGT. V shed 1 base and J shed 7 bases, with 14 bases lying between them. The CDR3 totals 15 residues. The CDR3 sequence: CASSYWRDRTNEQFF. The CDR3 nucleotides read TGTGCCAGCAGTTACTGGCGGGACCGCACTAATGAGCAGTTCTTC.

In this sample, this clonotype turned up a few times. The chain employs TRBV12-3 or TRBV12-4 and TRBJ2-1; D possibly corresponds to TRBD2 (5 bases). V was pared by 3 bases and J by 4 bases, with 16 bases between. CDR3 size: 16 residues. This chain's CDR3 is CASSFRSSSLYNEQFF. The CDR3 bases are TGTGCCAGCAGTTTCCGCTCGTCTAGCCTTTACAATGAGCAGTTCTTC.

This clonotype was detected many times. This chain uses TRBV6-6 with TRBJ2-7, with 10 bases aligning to TRBD1. The CDR3 has 12 residues. V lost 6 bases to trimming and J lost 7 bases; unmatched junction nucleotides: 3. Germline-derived CDR1 and CDR2 are MNHNY and SVGAGI (reference sequence). As DNA, the CDR3 is TGTGCCAGCAGCTGGGACAGGGGTGAGCAGTACGTC. This gives the protein CASSWDRGEQYV.

The chain recombines TRBV7-8 with TRBJ2-7, with 8 bases that match TRBD2. This CDR3 region has 15 residues. The germline V gene has CDR1 SGHVS and CDR2 FQNEAQ. Losses at the gene ends were 1 base for V and 5 bases for J; bases not matched to a gene: 7. This CDR3 is CASSLGYSSGNEQYF. In DNA form, the CDR3 reads TGTGCCAGCAGCTTAGGGTACAGTAGCGGGAACGAGCAGTACTTC. The entire variable domain, with the rest obtained from reference TRBV7-8 and TRBJ2-7, is as follows: GAGVSQSPRYKVAKRGQDVALRCDPISGHVSLFWYQQALGQGPEFLTYFQNEAQLDKSGLPSDRFFAERPEGSVSTLKIQRTQQEDSAVYLCASSLGYSSGNEQYFGPGTRLTVT.

The chain combines TRBV7-9 with TRBJ1-5; 8 bases map to TRBD1. V dropped 4 bases and J dropped 1; count of bases not matched to a gene: 9. The V gene's germline CDR1 is SEHNR and CDR2 FQNEAQ (reference sequence). The CDR3 spans 17 residues. The CDR3 DNA follows: TGTGCCAGCAGCTCGACAGGGGCTGGGATGAGCAATCAGCCCCAGCATTTT. It is translated as CASSSTGAGMSNQPQHF. The full variable domain, completed using reference TRBV7-9 and TRBJ1-5, is DTGVSQNPRHKITKRGQNVTFRCDPISEHNRLYWYRQTLGQGPEFLTYFQNEAQLEKSRLLSDRFSAERPKGSFSTLEIQRTEQGDSAMYLCASSSTGAGMSNQPQHFGDGTRLSIL.

In this sample, this clonotype turned up a few times. The rearrangement links TRBV10-3 to TRBJ2-5, with TRBD1 matching 8 bases. Germline V gene lookup returns CDR1 ENHRY and CDR2 SYGVKD. CDR3 length equals 14 residues. The V gene end was trimmed by 10 bases and the J gene end by 3 bases; junction bases not matched to a gene: 10. CDR3 in amino acids: CATTGQTGEETQYF. The DNA of the CDR3 is TGTGCCACCACGGGGCAGACAGGGGAAGAGACCCAGTACTTC.

This chain connects TRBV20-1 to TRBJ2-5; 7 bases fit TRBD2. The CDR3 runs 14 residues. The germline V gene encodes CDR1 DFQATT and CDR2 SNEGSKA (reference sequence). V dropped 6 bases and J dropped 7; count of bases not matched to a gene: 14. This chain's CDR3 is CSAWGGGPQTTQYF. The DNA of the CDR3 is TGCAGTGCATGGGGCGGGGGACCTCAAACGACCCAGTACTTC.

A few counts support this clonotype. V is TRBV20-1 and J is TRBJ2-2; no definite D call. CDR3 size: 14 residues. Germline CDR1 DFQATT, CDR2 SNEGSKA (reference sequence). V was trimmed by 1 base and J by 4 bases, leaving 10 bases between them. The CDR3 is CSARAGYSTGELFF. The CDR3 nucleotides are TGCAGTGCTAGAGCCGGGTACTCCACCGGGGAGCTGTTTTTT.

V gene TRBV4-2 combines with J gene TRBJ2-7, with TRBD2 matching over 8 bases. From germline, CDR1 is LGHNA and CDR2 YNFKEQ. The CDR3 covers 16 residues. J was trimmed by 0 bases and V by 0 bases; bases with no gene match: 4. DNA for the CDR3: TGTGCCAGCAGCCAAGATAGGAGCGGGAGCTCCTACGAGCAGTACTTC. Translated, it gives CASSQDRSGSSYEQYF.

This rearrangement joins TRBV9 to TRBJ2-1, with D uncertain. The length of the CDR3 is 16 residues. Trimming stripped 4 bases from V and 7 bases from J, with 21 bases between. In germline, CDR1 is SGDLS, CDR2 YYNGEE. The CDR3 DNA reads TGTGCCAGCAGCTACACGTCCGGCGTGACGGTAAATGAGCAGTTCTTC. Translating it yields CASSYTSGVTVNEQFF.

This clonotype was seen a few times. V is TRBV10-3 and J is TRBJ2-3, with 8 bases aligning to TRBD2. Germline V CDR1 and CDR2: ENHRY, SYGVKD. J was trimmed by 3 bases and V by 2 bases; bases with no gene match: 7. The CDR3 covers 16 residues. The CDR3 nucleotides are TGTGCCATCAGTGAGGGGAGCGGGGGTCGGACAGATACGCAGTATTTT. Encoded protein: CAISEGSGGRTDTQYF.

The rearrangement uses TRBV6-1 and TRBJ2-5, with 10 bases fitting TRBD2. The V gene end was trimmed by 7 bases and the J gene end by 4 bases; junction bases not matched to a gene: 3. The germline V gene encodes CDR1 MNHNS and CDR2 SASEGT. This CDR3 comprises 13 residues. The CDR3 bases are TGTGCCAGCAAGCGGGAGGGGTCAGAGACCCAGTACTTC. Its translation is CASKREGSETQYF.

The chain is built from TRBV12-3 or TRBV12-4 and TRBJ2-7; no definite D call. There are 13 residues in the CDR3. Deletions cut 6 bases from V and 6 bases from J, with 15 bases between. This CDR3 is CASRPRNRIEQYF. The CDR3 DNA reads TGTGCCAGCAGACCCCGGAACCGCATCGAGCAGTACTTC.

The V gene is TRBV18, the J gene TRBJ1-1; 10 nucleotides line up with TRBD1. This CDR3 contains 19 residues. From germline, CDR1 is KGHSH and CDR2 LQKENI. V lost 1 base and J lost 0; bases outside the gene matches: 11. CDR3 nucleotide sequence: TGTGCCAGCTCACCACAGACTCTCGGGACAGGGGCGTTGAACACTGAAGCTTTCTTT. This codes for CASSPQTLGTGALNTEAFF.

The chain employs TRBV21-1 and TRBJ1-1; TRBD1 is the table's D call and was not checked against the DNA. TRBV21-1 is a recognized pseudogene. The CDR3 is 19 amino acids. Written as DNA, the CDR3 is TGTGCCAGCAGCATAACCAATTTCCGGGACAGGGGACCGAACACTGAAGCTTTCTTT. Amino acids: CASSITNFRDRGPNTEAFF.

CDR3 DNA: TGCGCCAGCAGGTCGACAGGGGGCAGGGGGGCCAACGTCCTGACTTTC. Translated: CASRSTGGRGANVLTF. V gene TRBV10-2 combines with J gene TRBJ2-6; TRBD1 matches at 10 bases. V was pared by 6 bases and J by 4 bases, with 6 bases of the junction left unmatched. Per germline, CDR1 WSHSY and CDR2 SAAADI. The CDR3 is 16 residues long.